These 18 T cell receptor beta chains share one sample of origin, sequenced in a study of blood T cell repertoires in COVID-19. Sequenced by immunoSEQ multiplex PCR; TCRdb stores in-frame clones only, minus some. The sample lists roughly 380,000 clones; approximately 89% were seen once. The specimen sequenced was PBMCs or T cells enriched from blood (not recorded which). The receptors originated from a man in his thirties or forties who had recovered from COVID-19.

V is TRBV4-1 and J is TRBJ1-5, with 8 bases matching TRBD1. V lost 2 bases to trimming and J lost 6 bases; unmatched junction nucleotides: 9. CDR3 size: 16 residues. Germline lookup yields CDR1 MGHRA and CDR2 YSYEKL. Here the CDR3 DNA reads TGCGCCAGCAGCCAATTAGGACAGGGCCCGGGTCAGCCCCAGCATTTT. Translation: CASSQLGQGPGQPQHF.

V and J are TRBV6-2 or TRBV6-3 and TRBJ1-1; possible D gene TRBD1, 5 bases. With 5 bases removed from V and 5 bases from J, the gap between germline ends came to 9 bases. CDR3 length equals 12 residues. CDR1 MNHEY and CDR2 SVGEGT come from the germline V gene. The CDR3 here is CASSNGGTEAFF. CDR3 nucleotides: TGTGCCAGCAGTAACGGGGGTACTGAAGCTTTCTTT.

This rearrangement joins TRBV19 to TRBJ1-1; D is unclear. Trimming removed 1 base at V and 8 bases at J, with 11 bases between. This CDR3 is built from 13 residues. Germline CDR1 and CDR2: LNHDA and SQIVND (reference sequence). The CDR3 spells CASSIGLPREAFF. DNA of the CDR3: TGTGCCAGTAGTATAGGCTTGCCCAGGGAAGCTTTCTTT.

The chain uses TRBV14 and TRBJ1-2; weak D call: TRBD1 (5 bases). The CDR3 loop spans 13 amino acids. Per germline, CDR1 SGHDN and CDR2 FVKESK. Trimming pared 5 bases from V and 4 bases from J, leaving 11 bases between. Here the CDR3 reads CASSTDSRYGYTF. CDR3 nucleotides: TGTGCCAGCAGCACCGACAGTCGCTATGGCTACACCTTC.

This clone was seen once. The chain links TRBV5-5 to TRBJ1-1; D unresolved. Germline CDR1 SGHKS, CDR2 YYEKEE (reference sequence). V dropped 0 bases and J dropped 2 bases, with 5 bases sitting between them. CDR3 length equals 13 residues. CDR3 residues: CASSLGANTEAFF. As DNA, the CDR3 is TGTGCCAGCAGCTTGGGAGCTAACACTGAAGCTTTCTTT.

The chain recombines TRBV10-2 with TRBJ2-3; weak D call: TRBD2 (6 bases). Between the trimmed V and J ends, which lost 1 base and 6 bases, there was a span of 17 bases. This CDR3 contains 16 residues. Germline V gene lookup returns CDR1 WSHSY and CDR2 SAAADI. The DNA for the CDR3 is TGCGCCAGCAGTGAGTATGGGACTGGGCCCGGTGATACGCAGTATTTT. This sequence encodes CASSEYGTGPGDTQYF.

This sequence joins TRBV6-1 and TRBJ2-5; the D is unclear. Deletions cut 2 bases from V and 9 bases from J, with 13 bases between. Germline V lookup: CDR1 MNHNS, CDR2 SASEGT. CDR3 length: 13 residues. The CDR3 DNA follows: TGTGCCAGCAGTGAAAATGTACTCTTGGCCCAGTACTTC. Its translation: CASSENVLLAQYF.

The chain carries TRBV29-1 and TRBJ2-2; 9 nucleotides line up with TRBD1. Germline V gene sequence: CDR1 SQVTM, CDR2 ANQGSEA. V lost 6 bases, J lost 7 bases, and 12 bases stayed unmatched. This CDR3 comprises 15 residues. CDR3 in amino acids: CSVTTGQGRNGELFF. As DNA, the CDR3 is TGCAGCGTCACCACGGGACAGGGTAGGAACGGGGAGCTGTTTTTT.

V usage is TRBV9 and J usage is TRBJ1-1, with D perhaps TRBD1 (6 bases). Deletions cut 4 bases from V and 1 base from J, with 8 bases between. Per the germline V gene, CDR1 is SGDLS and CDR2 is YYNGEE. The CDR3 spans 13 residues. The CDR3 region has the DNA TGTGCCAGCAGCCAGGGGCCGAACACTGAAGCTTTCTTT. It encodes CASSQGPNTEAFF.

This rearrangement joins TRBV7-2 to TRBJ1-1; no clear D. The length of the CDR3 is 14 residues. CDR1 is SGHTA, CDR2 FQGNSA, per germline. V dropped 5 bases and J dropped 5 bases, with 15 bases sitting between them. CDR3: CASSVRGIKTEAFF. In DNA form, the CDR3 reads TGTGCCAGCAGCGTTCGGGGAATTAAAACTGAAGCTTTCTTT.

The rearrangement links TRBV6-2 or TRBV6-3 to TRBJ2-3; D possibly corresponds to TRBD2 (6 bases). Germline V gene data show CDR1 as MNHEY and CDR2 as SVGEGT. V was shortened by 5 bases and J by 4 bases, with 13 bases between the two germline ends. The CDR3 covers 14 residues. CDR3 DNA sequence: TGTGCCAGCAGTCGGGAGAGGATGGCAGATACGCAGTATTTT. Protein product: CASSRERMADTQYF.

This chain uses TRBV9 with TRBJ2-7; 11 bases line up with TRBD1. Looked up from germline, CDR1 is SGDLS and CDR2 is YYNGEE. The ends lost 0 bases at V and 3 bases at J; junction bases unmatched: 2. This CDR3 has 15 residues. The CDR3 is CASSVGTGGIYEQYF. In nucleotides, the CDR3 is TGTGCCAGCAGCGTAGGGACAGGGGGCATCTACGAGCAGTACTTC.

The V gene is TRBV19, the J gene TRBJ1-3, with unresolved D. In germline, CDR1 is LNHDA, CDR2 SQIVND (reference sequence). The CDR3 runs 15 residues. V lost 6 bases and J lost 1, with 13 bases in between. DNA of the CDR3: TGTGCCAGTAGCCCACCGACTGTATCTGGAAACACCATATATTTT. Protein sequence: CASSPPTVSGNTIYF.

The chain joins TRBV7-2 to TRBJ1-3; D ambiguous. The CDR3 sequence is 15 residues long. The germline gives CDR1 SGHTA, CDR2 FQGNSA. The V end was cut by 0 bases, the J end by 0 bases, with 6 bases between. For the CDR3, the DNA is TGTGCCAGCAGCTTAGCCGTCCGCTCTGGAAACACCATATATTTT. Protein: CASSLAVRSGNTIYF. Variable domain in full (rest from reference TRBV7-2 and TRBJ1-3): GAGVSQSPSNKVTEKGKDVELRCDPISGHTALYWYRQSLGQGLEFLIYFQGNSAPDKSGLPSDRFSAERTGGSVSTLTIQRTQQEDSAVYLCASSLAVRSGNTIYFGEGSWLTVV.

The chain carries TRBV19 and TRBJ2-1; TRBD1 aligns across 9 bases. Losses at the gene ends were 8 bases for V and 1 base for J; bases not matched to a gene: 0. Germline CDR1 LNHDA, CDR2 SQIVND (reference sequence). CDR3 length: 13 residues. This CDR3 is CASGQGSYNEQFF. The CDR3 DNA reads as TGTGCCAGTGGACAGGGGTCCTACAATGAGCAGTTCTTC.

This clone was counted between two and nine times. This chain joins TRBV7-9 and TRBJ1-2; TRBD1 is a possible D gene (6 bases). Trimming pared 5 bases from V and 0 bases from J, leaving 19 bases between. This CDR3 has 17 residues. The germline CDR1 and CDR2 sequences are SEHNR and FQNEAQ (reference sequence). CDR3 in amino acids: CASSPRSDRSPNYGYTF. The CDR3 DNA reads TGTGCCAGCAGCCCCCGGAGTGACAGGTCCCCTAACTATGGCTACACCTTC.

The chain combines TRBV6-5 with TRBJ2-7; possible D gene TRBD2, 5 bases. This CDR3 contains 14 residues. V lost 0 bases and J 7 bases, leaving 13 bases between the germline ends. Germline lookup yields CDR1 MNHEY and CDR2 SVGAGI. CDR3 DNA sequence: TGTGCCAGCAGTTACTCGAGAGGGTTCGGGGAGCAGTACTTC. This sequence encodes CASSYSRGFGEQYF.

The V gene is TRBV5-6, the J gene TRBJ2-7; the match to TRBD2 covers 7 bases. After removal of 6 bases from V and 5 bases from J, the junction contained 8 bases not matched to a gene. Germline V gene sequence: CDR1 SGHDT, CDR2 YYEEEE. The CDR3 contains 13 residues. The CDR3 coding sequence is TGTGCCAGCACGGGGAGGGCCTGGGACGAGCAGTACTTC. Translating it yields CASTGRAWDEQYF. Supplemented by reference TRBV5-6 and TRBJ2-7, the full variable domain reads DAGVTQSPTHLIKTRGQQVTLRCSPKSGHDTVSWYQQALGQGPQFIFQYYEEEERQRGNFPDRFSGHQFPNYSSELNVNALLLGDSALYLCASTGRAWDEQYFGPGTRLTVT.